Sequencing of this TCR beta chain was carried out in a study of human T cells and chemical hapten exposure. Across the study: Chiefly female patients presented with alopecia areata, totalis or universalis. Small pooled library volume differences mainly caused per-sample TCR yield variation.

TCRdb analysed the RACE reads with MiXCR anew, one entry per CDR3 protein. The repertoire includes 85,000 to 100,000 distinct CDR3 sequences, 27% of them detected once, and about 9.3% sits in the top ten. Time point in this sample: patch test 3, about 24 weeks after DPC sensitization. Indicated treatment: therapeutic diphenylcyclopropenone sensitization with weekly scalp DPC. Suited to DPC and affected by alopecia, the donors ranged from 18 to 70 years old. Germline CDR1 is SNHLY and CDR2 is FYNNEI. J gave up 0 bases and V 4 bases, and 6 bases lay outside the gene matches. The CDR3 has 16 residues. Sequenced here: whole blood, sampled in connection with sensitization to the hapten diphenylcyclopropenone (DPC). The chain recombines TRBV2 with TRBJ2-7, with 10 bases fitting TRBD2. This TCR derives from a man between 35 and 55 years old with alopecia areata. Some clones in this sample may be carry-over from other donors' samples. The CDR3 nucleotides read TGTGCCAGCAGTGTCTCGGCTAGCGGGAGCTCCTACGAGCAGTACTTC. Encoded protein: CASSVSASGSSYEQYF.